A single sample is the source of the 21 T cell receptor beta chains below, sequenced in a study of beta chain features in type 1 diabetes. General study points: Shortening that was moderate but significant affected the TCRB CDR3s of Type 1 diabetes patients in all four CD4+ subsets.

Since all of the isolated RNA was reverse transcribed, expressed TCRB transcripts were what got sequenced. Generated by immunoSEQ multiplex PCR, the TCRdb table keeps only in-frame clones and is missing some. The sample yields approximately 170,000 clones, 6.5% to 8.5% seen once. Their antigen targets remain unknown. Sequencing was carried out using central memory CD4+ T cells from blood. All receptors derive from a man aged 18 to 29 with type 1 diabetes.

This clone was observed a handful of times. The chain uses TRBV19 and TRBJ2-1, with 11 bases aligning to TRBD2. The CDR3 extends over 15 amino acids. The J segment lost 9 bases and the V segment lost 8 bases, leaving 12 bases of the junction unmatched. Germline CDR1 and CDR2: LNHDA and SQIVND (reference sequence). The CDR3 nucleotides read TGTGCCAGTGGGCTAGCGGGGGGACTGGAGCGTGAGCAGTTCTTC. Its protein product is CASGLAGGLEREQFF.

This clone was detected only a few times. This chain connects TRBV28 to TRBJ2-5, with D perhaps matching TRBD2 (6 bases). CDR3 size: 14 residues. The V gene's germline CDR1 is MDHEN and CDR2 SYDVKM. With 7 bases removed from V and 5 bases from J, the gap between germline ends came to 17 bases. CDR3 DNA: TGTGCCAGCACTTCCTTTCCTAGCGCCGAGACCCAGTACTTC. The encoded protein is CASTSFPSAETQYF.

The chain has TRBV5-8 and TRBJ2-2, with D perhaps matching TRBD1 (6 bases). Germline CDR1 SGHTS, CDR2 YDEGEE. The CDR3 is made up of 13 amino acids. The V gene lost 5 bases and the J gene lost 7 bases, with 12 bases spanning the gap. The CDR3 nucleotides read TGTGCCAGCAGACGAAACAGGGACGGGGAGCTGTTTTTT. This encodes CASRRNRDGELFF. The entire variable domain, with the rest obtained from reference TRBV5-8 and TRBJ2-2, is as follows: EAGVTQSPTHLIKTRGQQATLRCSPISGHTSVYWYQQALGLGLQFLLWYDEGEERNRGNFPPRFSGRQFPNYSSELNVNALELEDSALYLCASRRNRDGELFFGEGSRLTVL.

This clone was counted only a few times. The chain employs TRBV19 and TRBJ2-2, with 12 bases fitting TRBD2. Germline CDR1 is LNHDA and CDR2 is SQIVND (reference sequence). The CDR3 covers 16 residues. V lost 4 bases, J lost 3 bases, and 3 bases stayed unmatched. CDR3 bases: TGTGCCAGTAGTACAACTAGCGGGGGGCACACCGGGGAGCTGTTTTTT. Encoded protein: CASSTTSGGHTGELFF.

In DNA form, the CDR3 reads TGTGCCAGCAGTTTTGAGAGCGGGGCCTACAATGAGCAGTTCTTC. Protein product: CASSFESGAYNEQFF. The rearrangement uses TRBV27 and TRBJ2-1; 7 bases agree with TRBD2. V lost 3 bases and J lost 2; bases outside the gene matches: 4. Germline assignment: CDR1 MNHEY and CDR2 SMNVEV (reference sequence). The CDR3 sequence is 15 residues long.

This clone was recorded a few times. The V call is TRBV7-2, the J call TRBJ1-1; D is possibly TRBD1 (6 bases). Germline V lookup: CDR1 SGHTA, CDR2 FQGNSA. With 4 bases removed from V and 5 bases from J, the gap between germline ends came to 11 bases. This CDR3 has 13 residues. The CDR3 DNA reads as TGTGCCAGCAGCTCCACAGGGTTTACTGAAGCTTTCTTT. Amino acid sequence: CASSSTGFTEAFF.

The rearrangement uses TRBV28 and TRBJ2-5; D is possibly TRBD2 (6 bases). V was trimmed by 7 bases and J by 6 bases, leaving 21 bases between them. The CDR3 spans 15 residues. Per germline, CDR1 MDHEN and CDR2 SYDVKM. As DNA, the CDR3 is TGTGCCAGCACCAATCCTTTGGCGGGGAAGAAGACCCAGTACTTC. Translated, it gives CASTNPLAGKKTQYF. The complete variable domain, with remaining parts taken from reference TRBV28 and TRBJ2-5, reads DVKVTQSSRYLVKRTGEKVFLECVQDMDHENMFWYRQDPGLGLRLIYFSYDVKMKEKGDIPEGYSVSREKKERFSLILESASTNQTSMYLCASTNPLAGKKTQYFGPGTRLLVL.

A few counts support this clone. The rearrangement links TRBV2 to TRBJ2-6; a weak D match, TRBD1 (5 bases). The CDR3 runs 14 residues. CDR1 and CDR2 (germline): SNHLY, FYNNEI. Trimming took off 5 bases at V and 2 bases at J, with 7 bases between the two ends. CDR3 loop: CASSIGAGANVLTF. The CDR3, as DNA: TGTGCCAGCAGTATAGGGGCTGGGGCCAACGTCCTGACTTTC.

V usage is TRBV7-2 and J usage is TRBJ1-3; 9 bases match TRBD1. The V segment lost 4 bases and the J segment 0 bases; nucleotides outside the gene matches: 1. The CDR3 runs to 15 residues. Germline CDR1 reads SGHTA; CDR2 reads FQGNSA. The CDR3 here is CASSWTGDSGNTIYF. In DNA, the CDR3 is TGTGCCAGCAGCTGGACAGGGGACTCTGGAAACACCATATATTTT.

This sequence joins TRBV4-1 and TRBJ2-1, with 11 bases matching TRBD2. V trimming: 4 bases; J trimming: 3 bases; junction bases outside the gene matches: 2. The CDR3 is 15 amino acids. Per germline, CDR1 MGHRA and CDR2 YSYEKL. The CDR3 DNA follows: TGCGCCAGCAGCCGTCTAGCGGGGGGCTACAATGAGCAGTTCTTC. Translating gives CASSRLAGGYNEQFF.

This clone has just a few counts. The same CDR3 arises from other DNA sequences in this sample as well. The genes are TRBV27 and TRBJ1-5; 11 bases are shared with TRBD1. The germline V gene encodes CDR1 MNHEY and CDR2 SMNVEV (reference sequence). Trimming at V came to 8 bases and at J to 6 bases, leaving 3 bases not matched to a gene. The CDR3 totals 13 residues. The CDR3 nucleotides read TGTGCCAGCGCCGGGACAGGGGGTCAGCCCCAGCATTTT. This codes for CASAGTGGQPQHF.

In its sample, this clone was seen a few times. V usage is TRBV29-1 and J usage is TRBJ1-1; the match to TRBD1 covers 7 bases. This CDR3 has 14 amino acids. CDR1 and CDR2 (germline): SQVTM, ANQGSEA. V dropped 7 bases and J dropped 2; count of bases not matched to a gene: 10. For the CDR3, the DNA is TGCAGCGCTGAGGGGGACAGAATTAACACTGAAGCTTTCTTT. Residues: CSAEGDRINTEAFF.

The chain is built from TRBV18 and TRBJ1-4; no definite D call. Germline CDR1 reads KGHSH; CDR2 reads LQKENI. Trimming left V 3 bases short and J 0 bases short, with 2 bases between. This CDR3 spans 13 amino acids. Written as DNA, the CDR3 is TGTGCCAGCTCACCCTCAACTAATGAAAAACTGTTTTTT. Residues: CASSPSTNEKLFF.

This rearrangement joins TRBV11-2 to TRBJ1-1; TRBD1 is a possible D gene (6 bases). Trimming left V 5 bases short and J 7 bases short, with 23 bases between. The germline CDR1 and CDR2 sequences are SGHAT and FQNNGV. The length of the CDR3 is 16 residues. CDR3 sequence reads: CASSDFTRNLQGEAFF. The CDR3 nucleotides read TGTGCCAGCAGCGATTTTACTAGGAACCTACAGGGTGAAGCTTTCTTT. Full variable domain (outside the CDR3, taken from reference TRBV11-2 and TRBJ1-1): EAGVAQSPRYKIIEKRQSVAFWCNPISGHATLYWYQQILGQGPKLLIQFQNNGVVDDSQLPKDRFSAERLKGVDSTLKIQPAKLEDSAVYLCASSDFTRNLQGEAFFGQGTRLTVV.

This clone appeared a few times. The chain has TRBV15 and TRBJ1-1, with 10 bases lining up with TRBD1. This CDR3 has 15 amino acids. Germline values: CDR1 LNHNV, CDR2 YYDKDF (reference sequence). J was trimmed by 1 base and V by 2 bases; bases with no gene match: 1. CDR3 in amino acids: CATSRRDRGNTEAFF. As DNA, the CDR3 is TGTGCCACCAGCAGACGGGACAGGGGGAACACTGAAGCTTTCTTT.

V usage is TRBV5-5 and J usage is TRBJ2-3, with 9 positions matching TRBD2. V lost 4 bases, J lost 12 bases, and 12 bases stayed unmatched. The germline gives CDR1 SGHKS, CDR2 YYEKEE (reference sequence). The CDR3 extends over 14 amino acids. Here the CDR3 DNA reads TGTGCCAGCAGCGACCCTTCGGGGACTAGCCCTCAGTATTTT. As protein: CASSDPSGTSPQYF.

This clone has only a few counts. The V call is TRBV28, the J call TRBJ1-6; D not certain. The length of the CDR3 is 15 residues. Germline V lookup: CDR1 MDHEN, CDR2 SYDVKM. Trimming cost V 2 bases and J 9 bases, with 14 bases left between them. Here the CDR3 reads CASSLPVHAGSPLHF. The CDR3 DNA is TGTGCCAGCAGTTTACCCGTTCATGCGGGTTCACCCCTCCACTTT.

A word on this clone: This same CDR3 is encoded by further DNA sequences in the sample. This chain joins TRBV6-5 and TRBJ2-1; D possibly corresponds to TRBD1 (5 bases). The V gene lost 2 bases and the J gene lost 5 bases, with 10 bases spanning the gap. Germline V CDR1 and CDR2: MNHEY, SVGAGI. This CDR3 has 14 amino acids. The DNA for the CDR3 is TGTGCCAGCAGTTACAGTGGCAGGGACAATGAGCAGTTCTTC. Residues: CASSYSGRDNEQFF.

This clone was seen a few times. Written as DNA, the CDR3 is TGTGCCAGCAGTTACTCGAAAGGGACAAGCTTCTACGAGCAGTACTTC. This gives the protein CASSYSKGTSFYEQYF. The chain has TRBV6-6 and TRBJ2-7; D may be TRBD1 (6 bases). Germline V gives CDR1 MNHNY, CDR2 SVGAGI (reference sequence). V dropped 0 bases and J dropped 3 bases, with 15 bases sitting between them. This CDR3 spans 16 amino acids.

The V gene is TRBV7-6, the J gene TRBJ2-5; 7 bases map to TRBD1. CDR3 length: 13 residues. V dropped 5 bases and J dropped 5; count of bases not matched to a gene: 5. Germline lookup yields CDR1 SGHVS and CDR2 FNYEAQ. The CDR3 loop reads CASSPGTVETQYF. CDR3 DNA: TGTGCCAGCAGCCCAGGGACAGTGGAGACCCAGTACTTC.

In this sample, this clone turned up a few times. The chain uses TRBV5-1 and TRBJ2-5; a weak D match, TRBD1 (6 bases). Germline CDR1 and CDR2: SGHRS and YFSETQ. This CDR3 spans 15 amino acids. Deletions cut 0 bases from V and 4 bases from J, with 13 bases between. The CDR3 DNA is TGCGCCAGCAGCTTGGATCAGGGGATTGGAGAGACCCAGTACTTC. Its protein product is CASSLDQGIGETQYF.